Presented here are 20 T cell receptor beta chains from one specimen sequenced in a study of blood T cell repertoires in COVID-19. Libraries were prepared by immunoSEQ multiplex PCR; TCRdb keeps only in-frame clonotypes and omits some of them. The data contain about 38,000 clones, about 88% of them singletons. What was sequenced was peripheral blood. Every receptor here comes from an older man with active COVID-19.

CDR3 protein: CASSPQQAGGDEQFF. CDR3 DNA sequence: TGTGCCAGCTCACCACAGCAGGCGGGAGGCGATGAGCAGTTCTTC. V usage is TRBV18 and J usage is TRBJ2-1; TRBD2 matches 8 bases. Looked up from germline, CDR1 is KGHSH and CDR2 is LQKENI. CDR3 length equals 15 residues. Unmatched junction bases numbered 7, after V lost 1 base and J lost 8 bases.

The chain recombines TRBV28 with TRBJ2-7, with 9 bases that match TRBD2. This CDR3 comprises 15 residues. Germline CDR1 is MDHEN and CDR2 is SYDVKM. Losses at the gene ends were 6 bases for V and 3 bases for J; bases not matched to a gene: 9. This chain's CDR3 is CASSSLAGGNYEQYF. The CDR3 region has the DNA TGTGCCAGCAGCTCCCTGGCGGGAGGGAACTACGAGCAGTACTTC.

The V call is TRBV30, the J call TRBJ2-4; 7 bases match TRBD2. CDR1 and CDR2 (germline): GTSNPN, SVGIG (reference sequence). This CDR3 has 15 residues. V gave up 7 bases and J gave up 9 bases; unmatched junction bases: 18. CDR3 nucleotides: TGTGCCTACTCAAAATGGGACCTGACGGGGGGCATTCAGTACTTC. Its translation: CAYSKWDLTGGIQYF.

The chain employs TRBV5-1 and TRBJ1-6; D remains unclear. The V and J ends lost 3 bases and 1 base respectively, with 11 bases between them. CDR1 and CDR2 (germline): SGHRS, YFSETQ. The CDR3 totals 16 residues. CDR3 in DNA: TGCGCCAGCAGCTGGAGGACCAGGTCCTATAATTCACCCCTCCACTTT. It encodes CASSWRTRSYNSPLHF. Supplemented by reference TRBV5-1 and TRBJ1-6, the full variable domain reads KAGVTQTPRYLIKTRGQQVTLSCSPISGHRSVSWYQQTPGQGLQFLFEYFSETQRNKGNFPGRFSGRQFSNSRSEMNVSTLELGDSALYLCASSWRTRSYNSPLHFGNGTRLTVT.

The V gene is TRBV5-6, the J gene TRBJ1-5; D call uncertain. Germline V gene data show CDR1 as SGHDT and CDR2 as YYEEEE. V was clipped by 2 bases and J by 1 base, with 10 bases between them. The CDR3 extends over 15 amino acids. CDR3 residues: CASSFQVTSNQPQHF. The CDR3 region has the DNA TGTGCCAGCAGCTTCCAGGTGACGAGCAATCAGCCCCAGCATTTT.

The chain combines TRBV27 with TRBJ2-5; a weak D match, TRBD2 (5 bases). V was shortened by 3 bases and J by 5 bases, with 10 bases between the two germline ends. The length of the CDR3 is 13 residues. The germline gives CDR1 MNHEY, CDR2 SMNVEV (reference sequence). The DNA for the CDR3 is TGTGCCAGCAGTTTGATAGGAGGTGAGACCCAGTACTTC. Translation: CASSLIGGETQYF.

The table lists this clone with a count of one. The chain uses TRBV30 and TRBJ1-3; TRBD1 aligns across 10 bases. The J segment lost 0 bases and the V segment lost 3 bases, leaving 8 bases of the junction unmatched. CDR3 length: 17 residues. Germline loops: CDR1 GTSNPN, CDR2 SVGIG (reference sequence). As DNA, the CDR3 is TGTGCCTGGAGGGCGGGACAGGGGTCGAGCTCTGGAAACACCATATATTTT. It is translated as CAWRAGQGSSSGNTIYF.

This clone was seen just once. The chain links TRBV7-2 to TRBJ2-7, with TRBD2 matching 10 bases. Unmatched junction bases numbered 10, after V lost 5 bases and J lost 3 bases. CDR3 length: 16 residues. Germline V gene lookup returns CDR1 SGHTA and CDR2 FQGNSA. The CDR3 DNA reads TGTGCCAGCAGCCCCGACTGGGCTAGCGGGAGCTACGAGCAGTACTTC. This translates into CASSPDWASGSYEQYF. Variable domain in full (rest from reference TRBV7-2 and TRBJ2-7): GAGVSQSPSNKVTEKGKDVELRCDPISGHTALYWYRQSLGQGLEFLIYFQGNSAPDKSGLPSDRFSAERTGGSVSTLTIQRTQQEDSAVYLCASSPDWASGSYEQYFGPGTRLTVT.

The chain recombines TRBV18 with TRBJ2-1; 8 bases are shared with TRBD1. CDR3 length equals 13 residues. Per germline, CDR1 KGHSH and CDR2 LQKENI. Trimming at V came to 3 bases and at J to 9 bases, leaving 4 bases not matched to a gene. The CDR3 nucleotides are TGTGCCAGCTCACCGCGGACAGGGAGTGAGCAGTTCTTC. Translated, it gives CASSPRTGSEQFF.

V is TRBV7-2 and J is TRBJ2-7, with D unclear. Trimming took 5 bases from V and 2 from J, leaving 22 bases between them. This CDR3 has 17 residues. Germline V CDR1 and CDR2: SGHTA, FQGNSA. CDR3 sequence (DNA): TGTGCCAGCAGCATGGCCTCCACTGGCGGCACCACCTACGAGCAGTACTTC. This gives the protein CASSMASTGGTTYEQYF. Supplemented by reference TRBV7-2 and TRBJ2-7, the full variable domain reads GAGVSQSPSNKVTEKGKDVELRCDPISGHTALYWYRQSLGQGLEFLIYFQGNSAPDKSGLPSDRFSAERTGGSVSTLTIQRTQQEDSAVYLCASSMASTGGTTYEQYFGPGTRLTVT.

The V gene is TRBV27, the J gene TRBJ2-7; D gene unclear. V lost 6 bases and J lost 1, with 10 bases in between. Germline values: CDR1 MNHEY, CDR2 SMNVEV (reference sequence). CDR3 size: 13 residues. The CDR3 loop reads CASSSHTSYEQYF. CDR3 coding DNA: TGTGCCAGCAGCAGTCATACATCCTACGAGCAGTACTTC.

The genes are TRBV5-1 and TRBJ1-4, with D maybe TRBD1 (5 bases). V was trimmed by 0 bases and J by 3 bases, leaving 6 bases between them. Germline CDR1 SGHRS, CDR2 YFSETQ. CDR3 length: 14 residues. For the CDR3, the DNA is TGCGCCAGCAGCTTGGCCAGGGCTAATGAAAAACTGTTTTTT. Protein: CASSLARANEKLFF.

This clone was seen only once. DNA for the CDR3: TGTGCCAGCTCACGAACCAGGGGTCCGGGAGAGACCCAGTACTTC. Amino acid sequence: CASSRTRGPGETQYF. The chain carries TRBV18 and TRBJ2-5; the D gene is possibly TRBD1 (6 bases). The CDR3 sequence is 15 residues long. Looked up from germline, CDR1 is KGHSH and CDR2 is LQKENI. V dropped 4 bases and J dropped 4 bases, with 16 bases sitting between them.

This chain uses TRBV28 with TRBJ2-2; TRBD2 matches 14 bases. V shed 5 bases and J 5 bases; nucleotides not matched to a gene: 13. CDR3 length equals 19 residues. Germline V gene lookup returns CDR1 MDHEN and CDR2 SYDVKM. As DNA, the CDR3 is TGTGCCAGCAGTCGCAGACTAGCGGGAGGGCCCCTAACGACCGGGGAGCTGTTTTTT. It yields the protein CASSRRLAGGPLTTGELFF.

The genes are TRBV27 and TRBJ2-1; D ambiguous. V lost 4 bases to trimming and J lost 3 bases, with 7 bases between them. This CDR3 region has 13 residues. Germline loops: CDR1 MNHEY, CDR2 SMNVEV (reference sequence). The CDR3 DNA sequence: TGTGCCAGCAGTTCCTCCTTCTACAATGAGCAGTTCTTC. It encodes CASSSSFYNEQFF.

The sample holds a few counts of this clone. The V gene is TRBV28, the J gene TRBJ2-3, with 7 bases that match TRBD1. The V gene's germline CDR1 is MDHEN and CDR2 SYDVKM. This CDR3 contains 15 residues. V was clipped by 6 bases and J by 5 bases; unmatched bases: 11. In nucleotides, the CDR3 is TGTGCCAGCAGGCCAGGGGGAAGATTTGAAGATACGCAGTATTTT. The encoded protein is CASRPGGRFEDTQYF.

The rearrangement uses TRBV27 and TRBJ1-2; 8 bases align to TRBD1. CDR3 length equals 15 residues. J lost 4 bases, V lost 5 bases, and 9 bases had no gene match. CDR1 MNHEY and CDR2 SMNVEV come from the germline V gene (reference sequence). CDR3 region: CASSPRTGYVYGYTF. As DNA, the CDR3 is TGTGCCAGCAGTCCAAGGACAGGGTACGTCTATGGCTACACCTTC.

This rearrangement joins TRBV3-1 (or the pseudogene TRBV3-2) to TRBJ2-3, with D unclear. From germline, CDR1 is LGHDT and CDR2 YNNKEL (reference sequence). The CDR3 consists of 15 residues. V lost 0 bases and J lost 5, with 12 bases in between. The DNA of the CDR3 is TGTGCCAGCAGCCAAGATCTACGCTACGGAGATACGCAGTATTTT. It specifies CASSQDLRYGDTQYF.

The chain uses TRBV20-1 and TRBJ2-6, with a possible D match to TRBD2 (5 bases). V dropped 3 bases and J dropped 5 bases, with 14 bases sitting between them. CDR1 is DFQATT and CDR2 is SNEGSKA in the germline V gene (reference sequence). The CDR3 extends over 15 amino acids. The chain's CDR3 is CSASRGDYRANVLTF. The CDR3 region has the DNA TGCAGTGCTAGTCGCGGTGACTATAGGGCCAACGTCCTGACTTTC.

This clone is a singleton in its sample. This chain connects TRBV7-8 to TRBJ2-2, with 12 bases fitting TRBD1. The CDR3 is 16 residues long. J was trimmed by 7 bases and V by 6 bases; bases with no gene match: 9. Germline V gives CDR1 SGHVS, CDR2 FQNEAQ. This chain's CDR3 is CASRNRDRGQNGELFF. The CDR3 DNA follows: TGTGCCAGCAGGAACCGGGACAGGGGGCAGAACGGGGAGCTGTTTTTT.